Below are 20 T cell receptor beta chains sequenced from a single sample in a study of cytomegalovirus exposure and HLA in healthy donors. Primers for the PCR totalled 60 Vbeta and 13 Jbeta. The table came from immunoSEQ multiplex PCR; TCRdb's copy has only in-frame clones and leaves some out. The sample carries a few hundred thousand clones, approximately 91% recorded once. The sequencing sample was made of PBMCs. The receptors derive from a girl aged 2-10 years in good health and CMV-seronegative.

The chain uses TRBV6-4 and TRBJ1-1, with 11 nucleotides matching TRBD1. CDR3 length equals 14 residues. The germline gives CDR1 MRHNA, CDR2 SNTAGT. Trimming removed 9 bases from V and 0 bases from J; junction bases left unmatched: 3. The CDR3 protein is CARGTGGMNTEAFF. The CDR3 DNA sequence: TGTGCCAGAGGGACAGGGGGGATGAACACTGAAGCTTTCTTT.

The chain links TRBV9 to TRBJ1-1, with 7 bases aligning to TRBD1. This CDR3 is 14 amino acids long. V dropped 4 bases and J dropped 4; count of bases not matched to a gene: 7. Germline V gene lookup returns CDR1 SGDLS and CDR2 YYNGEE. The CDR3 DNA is TGTGCCAGCAGCTTCGGACAGGTGCCCACTGAAGCTTTCTTT. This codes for CASSFGQVPTEAFF.

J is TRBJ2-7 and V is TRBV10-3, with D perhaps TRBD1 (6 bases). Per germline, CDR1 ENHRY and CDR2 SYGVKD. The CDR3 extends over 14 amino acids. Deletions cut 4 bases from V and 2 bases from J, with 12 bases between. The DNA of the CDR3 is TGTGCCATCAGTGGAAACAGGGATACCTACGAGCAGTACTTC. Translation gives CAISGNRDTYEQYF.

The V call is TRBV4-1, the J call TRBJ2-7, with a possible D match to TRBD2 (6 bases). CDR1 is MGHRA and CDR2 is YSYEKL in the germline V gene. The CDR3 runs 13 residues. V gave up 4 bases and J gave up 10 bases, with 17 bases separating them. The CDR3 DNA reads TGCGCCAGCAGCCCAGCCGGGACTCCAGGCCAGTACTTC. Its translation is CASSPAGTPGQYF.

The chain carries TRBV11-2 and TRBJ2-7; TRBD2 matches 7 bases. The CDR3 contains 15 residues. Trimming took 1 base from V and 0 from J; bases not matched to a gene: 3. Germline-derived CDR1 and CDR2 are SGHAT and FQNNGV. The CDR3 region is CASSLAGTTSYEQYF. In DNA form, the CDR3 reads TGTGCCAGCAGCTTAGCAGGGACTACCTCCTACGAGCAGTACTTC.

CDR3 sequence (DNA): TGTGCCAGCAGTTCGGGACAGGGTTTAAGGCAGCCCCAGCATTTT. Amino acid sequence: CASSSGQGLRQPQHF. This sequence joins TRBV6-5 and TRBJ1-5, with TRBD1 identical over 9 bases. The germline V gene encodes CDR1 MNHEY and CDR2 SVGAGI. The V gene end was trimmed by 4 bases and the J gene end by 7 bases; junction bases not matched to a gene: 8. The length of the CDR3 is 15 residues.

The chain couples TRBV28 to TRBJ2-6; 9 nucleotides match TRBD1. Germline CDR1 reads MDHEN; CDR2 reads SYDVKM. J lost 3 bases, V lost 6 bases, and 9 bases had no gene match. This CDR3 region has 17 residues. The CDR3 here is CASRRGQGTFGANVLTF. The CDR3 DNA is TGTGCCAGCAGAAGAGGACAGGGGACTTTTGGGGCCAACGTCCTGACTTTC.

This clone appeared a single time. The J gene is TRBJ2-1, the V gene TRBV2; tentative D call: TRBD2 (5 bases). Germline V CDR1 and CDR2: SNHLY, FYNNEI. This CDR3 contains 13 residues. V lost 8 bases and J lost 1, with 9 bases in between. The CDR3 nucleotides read TGTGCCAGCGAGGAGGCGTCCTACAATGAGCAGTTCTTC. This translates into CASEEASYNEQFF.

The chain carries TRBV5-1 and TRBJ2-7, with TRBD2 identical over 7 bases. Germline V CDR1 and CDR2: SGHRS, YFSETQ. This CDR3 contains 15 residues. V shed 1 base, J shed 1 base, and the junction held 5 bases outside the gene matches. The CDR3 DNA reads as TGCGCCAGCAGCTTGATGCCGCGGGAGTCCTACGAGCAGTACTTC. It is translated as CASSLMPRESYEQYF.

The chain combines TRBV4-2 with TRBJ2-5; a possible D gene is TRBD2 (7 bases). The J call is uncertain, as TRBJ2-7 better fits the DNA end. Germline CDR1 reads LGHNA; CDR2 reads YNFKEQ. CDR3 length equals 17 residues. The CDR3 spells CASSQDMGGAQIYEQYF. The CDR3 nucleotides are TGTGCCAGCAGCCAAGATATGGGGGGGGCGCAGATCTACGAGCAGTACTTC.

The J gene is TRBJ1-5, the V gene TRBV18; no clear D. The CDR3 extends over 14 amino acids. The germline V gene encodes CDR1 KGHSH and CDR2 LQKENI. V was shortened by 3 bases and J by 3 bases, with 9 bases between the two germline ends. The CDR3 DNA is TGTGCCAGCTCACCGGTAAACTCCAATCAGCCCCAGCATTTT. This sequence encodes CASSPVNSNQPQHF.

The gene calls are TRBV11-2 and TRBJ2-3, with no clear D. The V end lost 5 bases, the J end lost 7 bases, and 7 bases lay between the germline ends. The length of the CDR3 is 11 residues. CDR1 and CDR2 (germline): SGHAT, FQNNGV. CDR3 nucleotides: TGTGCCAGCAGCCCCCTAAATACGCAGTATTTT. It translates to CASSPLNTQYF.

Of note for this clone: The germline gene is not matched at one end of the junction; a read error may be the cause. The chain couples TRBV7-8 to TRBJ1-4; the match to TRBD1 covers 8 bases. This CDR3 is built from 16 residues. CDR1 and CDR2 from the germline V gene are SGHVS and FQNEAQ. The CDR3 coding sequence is TGTGCCAGCAGCCTAGCGGGGGACAGGCCCAATGAAAAACTGTTTTTT. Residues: CASSLAGDRPNEKLFF.

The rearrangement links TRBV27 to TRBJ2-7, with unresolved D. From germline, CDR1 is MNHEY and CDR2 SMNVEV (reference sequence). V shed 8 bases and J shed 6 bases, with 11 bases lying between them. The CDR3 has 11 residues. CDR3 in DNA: TGTGCCAGCGGCCCGCCGGGCGAGCAGTACTTC. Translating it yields CASGPPGEQYF.

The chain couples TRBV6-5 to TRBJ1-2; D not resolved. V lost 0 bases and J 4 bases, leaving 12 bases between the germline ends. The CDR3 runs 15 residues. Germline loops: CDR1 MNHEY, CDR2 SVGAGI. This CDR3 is CASSYSKQRGYGYTF. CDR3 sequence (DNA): TGTGCCAGCAGTTACTCGAAACAGCGGGGCTATGGCTACACCTTC.

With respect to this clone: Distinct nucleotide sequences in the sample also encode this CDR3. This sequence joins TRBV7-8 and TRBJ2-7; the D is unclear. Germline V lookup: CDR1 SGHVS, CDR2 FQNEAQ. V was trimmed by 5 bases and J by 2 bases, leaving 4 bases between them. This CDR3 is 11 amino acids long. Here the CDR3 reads CASSPAYEQYF. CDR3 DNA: TGTGCCAGCAGCCCTGCCTACGAGCAGTACTTC.

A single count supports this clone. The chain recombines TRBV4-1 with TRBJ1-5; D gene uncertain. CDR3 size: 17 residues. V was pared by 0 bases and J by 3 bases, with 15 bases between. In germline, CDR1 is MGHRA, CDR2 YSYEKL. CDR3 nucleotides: TGCGCCAGCAGCCAAGACCCGCGAGTGGGCCTCAATCAGCCCCAGCATTTT. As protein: CASSQDPRVGLNQPQHF.

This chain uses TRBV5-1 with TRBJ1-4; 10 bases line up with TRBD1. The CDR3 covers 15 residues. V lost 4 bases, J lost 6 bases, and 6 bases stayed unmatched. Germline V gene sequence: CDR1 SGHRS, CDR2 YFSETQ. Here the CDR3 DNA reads TGCGCCAGCAGCACGGGGACAGGGGAGGATGAAAAACTGTTTTTT. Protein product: CASSTGTGEDEKLFF.

This CDR3 reads CASTLPQNGITDTQYF. The CDR3, as DNA: TGTGCCAGCACCTTGCCTCAAAATGGCATCACAGATACGCAGTATTTT. V usage is TRBV7-6 and J usage is TRBJ2-3; D not certain. Germline V CDR1 and CDR2: SGHVS, FNYEAQ. V shed 7 bases and J shed 2 bases, with 19 bases lying between them. The CDR3 is 16 amino acids. The whole variable domain, filled in from reference TRBV7-6 and TRBJ2-3, reads GAGVSQSPRYKVTKRGQDVALRCDPISGHVSLYWYRQALGQGPEFLTYFNYEAQQDKSGLPNDRFSAERPEGSISTLTIQRTEQRDSAMYRCASTLPQNGITDTQYFGPGTRLTVL.

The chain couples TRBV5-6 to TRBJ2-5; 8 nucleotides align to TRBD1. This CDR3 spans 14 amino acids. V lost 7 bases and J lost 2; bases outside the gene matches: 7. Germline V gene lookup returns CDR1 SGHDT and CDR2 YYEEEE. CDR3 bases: TGTGCCAGCTTTCAGGGGGCGTCTCAAGAGACCCAGTACTTC. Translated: CASFQGASQETQYF.